One sample yielded the 21 T cell receptor beta chains listed below, sequenced in a study of OX40 agonist ivuxolimab in advanced cancers. Assay: immunoSEQ multiplex PCR; the TCRdb copy retains only in-frame clones and omits some. The sample lists over 40,000 clones; 80% were seen once. The specimen was CD4+ or CD8+ T cells sorted from blood, collected in a trial of the OX40 agonist ivuxolimab. The receptors here all came from an adult with an advanced solid tumor such as melanoma, head and neck, liver or kidney cancer.

V usage is TRBV5-1 and J usage is TRBJ2-2; D is possibly TRBD1 (7 bases). The CDR3 is 14 amino acids. Per germline, CDR1 SGHRS and CDR2 YFSETQ. V lost 4 bases, J lost 5 bases, and 12 bases lay in between. The CDR3 DNA reads TGCGCCAGCAGCCTCGGGGGACAGACCGGGGAGCTGTTTTTT. The encoded protein is CASSLGGQTGELFF.

The chain recombines TRBV19 with TRBJ2-1; maybe TRBD2 (7 bases). Trimming took off 6 bases at V and 7 bases at J, with 19 bases between the two ends. The CDR3 spans 15 residues. Germline V gene lookup returns CDR1 LNHDA and CDR2 SQIVND (reference sequence). The CDR3 spells CASRGFGGARNEQFF. DNA for the CDR3: TGTGCCAGTAGGGGCTTTGGGGGGGCTCGGAATGAGCAGTTCTTC.

The chain uses TRBV5-4 and TRBJ2-7, with D possibly being TRBD1 (6 bases). This CDR3 spans 14 amino acids. In germline, CDR1 is SGHNT, CDR2 YYREEE (reference sequence). V was cut by 4 bases and J by 4 bases, with 15 bases left in between. The CDR3: CASSPGQNLYEQYF. As DNA, the CDR3 is TGTGCCAGCAGCCCCGGACAGAACCTTTACGAGCAGTACTTC.

This chain joins TRBV7-3 and TRBJ2-1, with 16 bases lining up with TRBD2. The CDR3 sequence is 16 residues long. After removal of 5 bases from V and 9 bases from J, the junction contained 7 bases not matched to a gene. Germline assignment: CDR1 SGHTA and CDR2 FQGTGA. The CDR3 nucleotides are TGTGCCAGCAGCAAAGAGGGGACTAGCGGGAGGGGTGAGCAGTTCTTC. Translation gives CASSKEGTSGRGEQFF. Looking up the rest from reference TRBV7-3 and TRBJ2-1 gives the full variable domain: GAGVSQTPSNKVTEKGKYVELRCDPISGHTALYWYRQSLGQGPEFLIYFQGTGAADDSGLPNDRFFAVRPEGSVSTLKIQRTERGDSAVYLCASSKEGTSGRGEQFFGPGTRLTVL.

This clone was picked up a small number of times. The rearrangement links TRBV7-9 to TRBJ1-1; 7 bases align to TRBD1. Germline CDR1 SEHNR, CDR2 FQNEAQ (reference sequence). With 5 bases clipped from V and 1 base from J, the junction kept 4 bases outside the gene matches. The CDR3 has 14 amino acids. The CDR3 region has the DNA TGTGCCAGCAGCCTACAGGGGCCGAACACTGAAGCTTTCTTT. The encoded protein is CASSLQGPNTEAFF.

The V call is TRBV21-1, the J call TRBJ2-4; the table's D call, TRBD2, has no DNA check behind it. TRBV21-1 is a documented pseudogene. The CDR3 runs to 14 residues. Here the CDR3 DNA reads TGTGCCAGCAGCAAAGATGAGGGTTGGAACATTCAGTACTTC. This codes for CASSKDEGWNIQYF.

This rearrangement joins TRBV5-1 to TRBJ2-7, with 11 nucleotides matching TRBD2. The CDR3 is made up of 15 amino acids. The V gene's germline CDR1 is SGHRS and CDR2 YFSETQ. The J segment lost 3 bases and the V segment lost 3 bases, leaving 5 bases of the junction unmatched. The CDR3 nucleotides read TGCGCCAGCAGCTCCGGGACTAGCGGAAACTACGAGCAGTACTTC. Its protein is CASSSGTSGNYEQYF.

This chain uses TRBV27 with TRBJ2-1; weak D call: TRBD2 (5 bases). The CDR3 length is 16 residues. Germline V lookup: CDR1 MNHEY, CDR2 SMNVEV (reference sequence). Trimming stripped 6 bases from V and 4 bases from J, with 19 bases between. The CDR3 loop is CASSSLAGWIYNEQFF. CDR3 bases: TGTGCCAGCAGCTCTCTAGCAGGATGGATTTACAATGAGCAGTTCTTC.

The sample holds one count of this clone. The CDR3 protein is CASSFASDTEAFF. The DNA for the CDR3 is TGTGCCAGCAGCTTTGCCAGCGACACTGAAGCTTTCTTT. The V and J genes are TRBV11-2 and TRBJ1-1; D ambiguous. There are 13 residues in the CDR3. The germline CDR1 and CDR2 sequences are SGHAT and FQNNGV. V was pared by 3 bases and J by 3 bases, with 8 bases between.

The CDR3 loop is CASSQVNGLYSNQPQHF. DNA of the CDR3: TGCGCCAGCAGCCAAGTAAACGGACTTTATAGCAATCAGCCCCAGCATTTT. The V gene is TRBV4-1, the J gene TRBJ1-5; D not certain. With 1 base removed from V and 0 bases from J, the gap between germline ends came to 13 bases. The length of the CDR3 is 17 residues. Germline V gene sequence: CDR1 MGHRA, CDR2 YSYEKL.

CDR3 sequence reads: CASSQGAQGYGYTF. CDR3 coding DNA: TGCGCCAGCAGCCAAGGTGCCCAAGGGTATGGCTACACCTTC. J is TRBJ1-2 and V is TRBV4-3, with D hard to call. Per germline, CDR1 LGHNA and CDR2 YSLEER. The CDR3 spans 14 residues. Trimming left V 1 base short and J 5 bases short, with 11 bases between.

The chain uses TRBV5-5 and TRBJ2-3, with TRBD1 identical over 7 bases. The J segment lost 4 bases and the V segment lost 2 bases, leaving 13 bases of the junction unmatched. Germline V gene data show CDR1 as SGHKS and CDR2 as YYEKEE (reference sequence). The CDR3 length is 17 residues. The CDR3 spells CASSLPGTATGADTQYF. The CDR3 coding sequence is TGTGCCAGCAGCTTACCCGGGACAGCGACCGGCGCAGATACGCAGTATTTT.

As regards this clone: A much larger clone sits a single nucleotide away, making a read error possible. The identical CDR3 is also encoded by other nucleotide sequences in the sample. The V call is TRBV5-5, the J call TRBJ2-7, with 7 bases fitting TRBD1. The V gene's germline CDR1 is SGHKS and CDR2 YYEKEE (reference sequence). The CDR3 contains 15 residues. The CDR3: CASSSGRGQTDEQYF. The CDR3 nucleotides are TGCGCCAGCAGCTCGGGAAGGGGACAGACGGACGAGCAGTACTTC.

The chain couples TRBV29-1 to TRBJ2-1; maybe TRBD2 (6 bases). This CDR3 spans 14 amino acids. V was shortened by 8 bases and J by 4 bases, with 18 bases between the two germline ends. Per the germline V gene, CDR1 is SQVTM and CDR2 is ANQGSEA. The CDR3 DNA reads TGCAGCTACCCGGGGAGGAGTGGTTACAATGAGCAGTTCTTC. Amino acids: CSYPGRSGYNEQFF.

The chain employs TRBV11-3 and TRBJ2-5; a possible D gene is TRBD1 (5 bases). This CDR3 is built from 13 residues. Per the germline V gene, CDR1 is SGHNT and CDR2 is YENEEA. V was trimmed by 3 bases and J by 2 bases, leaving 7 bases between them. CDR3 loop: CASSLTEQETQYF. As DNA, the CDR3 is TGTGCCAGCAGCTTGACAGAGCAAGAGACCCAGTACTTC.

This clone was counted once. V gene TRBV19 combines with J gene TRBJ1-1, with 10 bases fitting TRBD1. Losses at the gene ends were 6 bases for V and 10 bases for J; bases not matched to a gene: 17. The CDR3 sequence is 16 residues long. Germline-derived CDR1 and CDR2 are LNHDA and SQIVND (reference sequence). The CDR3 DNA sequence: TGTGCCAGTAGCCTAGATTCGGGACAGGGGAAGGGAGGAGCTTTCTTT. Translation gives CASSLDSGQGKGGAFF.

This clone appeared once. The genes are TRBV5-1 and TRBJ1-2; D gene ambiguous. Trimming shortened V by 0 bases and J by 0 bases, and 12 bases separated the two germline ends. The CDR3 loop spans 16 amino acids. The germline V gene has CDR1 SGHRS and CDR2 YFSETQ. CDR3 region: CASSLVSESPNYGYTF. The CDR3 bases are TGCGCCAGCAGCTTGGTCTCGGAGTCCCCTAACTATGGCTACACCTTC.

The CDR3: CASSYIGVSTEAFF. The CDR3, as DNA: TGTGCCAGCAGTTACATTGGGGTTTCCACTGAAGCTTTCTTT. This sequence joins TRBV6-5 and TRBJ1-1; unclear D gene. Germline CDR1 is MNHEY and CDR2 is SVGAGI. Trimming removed 2 bases at V and 4 bases at J, with 11 bases between. The CDR3 is 14 amino acids.

The J gene is TRBJ1-2, the V gene TRBV28; D is ambiguous. V dropped 6 bases and J dropped 4 bases, with 15 bases sitting between them. This CDR3 contains 14 residues. CDR1 and CDR2 (germline): MDHEN, SYDVKM. The CDR3: CASSRPGAGYGYTF. Written as DNA, the CDR3 is TGTGCCAGCAGCCGTCCGGGAGCGGGCTATGGCTACACCTTC.

The chain couples TRBV11-3 to TRBJ2-3; D remains ambiguous. The CDR3 spans 12 residues. Germline V gene sequence: CDR1 SGHNT, CDR2 YENEEA. V was trimmed by 5 bases and J by 4 bases, leaving 7 bases between them. CDR3 DNA sequence: TGTGCCAGCAGCCGAGTTGCAGATACGCAGTATTTT. It is translated as CASSRVADTQYF.

The CDR3 nucleotides read TGTGCCTCTACGCGAGGCCCAGGAGGAACATATGGCTACACCTTC. It codes for CASTRGPGGTYGYTF. This chain joins TRBV9 and TRBJ1-2, with D unclear. The V gene's germline CDR1 is SGDLS and CDR2 YYNGEE. This CDR3 has 15 amino acids. Trimming removed 10 bases from V and 5 bases from J, with 24 bases in between.